The table lists the clone carrying this T cell receptor (beta chain) with a few counts. The antigen is unknown. The data were obtained in a study of Ad26.COV2.S vaccination and SARS-CoV-2 variants. Broader study findings: The study found higher spike-specific TCR breadth in vaccine than placebo recipients. Following vaccination, spike-specific CD8+ and CD4+ T cell responses reportedly exhibited substantial breadth. Total T cell responses may have been underestimated by the TCR breadth and depth analyses.

Clones were read by immunoSEQ multiplex PCR, and TCRdb kept only the in-frame ones, dropping some. The sample consists of around 320,000 clones, roughly 86% of them appearing once. V was clipped by 5 bases and J by 3 bases, with 10 bases between them. CDR3 length equals 13 residues. Germline CDR1 reads MNHEY; CDR2 reads SMNVEV (reference sequence). The sample's treatment: around 19 received Ad26.COV2.S at low or high dose, single or two shots; 5 received placebo; per-sample allocation not given. Day 63 after the first vaccine or placebo injection was the time point for sampling. What was given as vaccine was an Ad26 vector encoding Wuhan-strain SARS-CoV-2 spike.

The source of this sequence is a person between 18 and 59 years old who received the Ad26.COV2.S COVID-19 vaccine or a placebo. The specimen comprised peripheral blood, sampled in a trial of Ad26.COV2.S vaccine versus placebo. The chain employs TRBV27 and TRBJ1-1; D is ambiguous. CDR3 nucleotide sequence: TGTGCCAGCAGTAGGGAGGCAGACACTGAAGCTTTCTTT. It yields the protein CASSREADTEAFF.